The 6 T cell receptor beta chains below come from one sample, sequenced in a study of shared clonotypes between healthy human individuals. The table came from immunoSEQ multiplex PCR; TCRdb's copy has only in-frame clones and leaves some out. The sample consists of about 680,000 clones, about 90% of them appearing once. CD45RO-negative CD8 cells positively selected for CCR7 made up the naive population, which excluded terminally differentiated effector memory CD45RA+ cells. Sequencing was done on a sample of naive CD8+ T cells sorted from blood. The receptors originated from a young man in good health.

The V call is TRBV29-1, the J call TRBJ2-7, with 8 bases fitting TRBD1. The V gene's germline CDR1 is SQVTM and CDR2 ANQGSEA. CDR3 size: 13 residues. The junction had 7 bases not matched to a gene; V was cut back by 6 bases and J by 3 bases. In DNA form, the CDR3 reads TGCAGCGTAGGACAGGGCCTTAACTACGAGCAGTACTTC. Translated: CSVGQGLNYEQYF.

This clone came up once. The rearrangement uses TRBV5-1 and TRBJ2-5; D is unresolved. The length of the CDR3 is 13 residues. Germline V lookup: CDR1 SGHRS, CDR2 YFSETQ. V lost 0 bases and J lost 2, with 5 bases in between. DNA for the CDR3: TGCGCCAGCAGCTTGGGGGTGCAAGAGACCCAGTACTTC. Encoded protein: CASSLGVQETQYF.

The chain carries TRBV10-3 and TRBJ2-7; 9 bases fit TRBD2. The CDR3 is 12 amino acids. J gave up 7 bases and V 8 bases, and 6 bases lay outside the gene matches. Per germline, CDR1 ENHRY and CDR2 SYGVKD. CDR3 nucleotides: TGTGCCATCTGGCGGGAGGGCCGAGAGCAGTACTTC. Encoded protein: CAIWREGREQYF.

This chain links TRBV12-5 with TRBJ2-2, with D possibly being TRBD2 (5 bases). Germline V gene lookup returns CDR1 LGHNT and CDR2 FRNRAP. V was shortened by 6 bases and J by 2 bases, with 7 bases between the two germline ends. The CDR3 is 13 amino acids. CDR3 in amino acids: CASGDYNTGELFF. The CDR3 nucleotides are TGTGCTAGTGGCGACTATAACACCGGGGAGCTGTTTTTT.

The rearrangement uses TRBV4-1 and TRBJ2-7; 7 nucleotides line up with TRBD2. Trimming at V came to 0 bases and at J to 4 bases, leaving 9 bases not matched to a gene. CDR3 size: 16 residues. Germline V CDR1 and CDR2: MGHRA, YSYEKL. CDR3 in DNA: TGCGCCAGCAGCCAAGATTTGGGAGGGAGGGCATACGAGCAGTACTTC. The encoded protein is CASSQDLGGRAYEQYF.

CDR3 DNA: TGTGCCAGCAGCTACAATCCCTCTGCCTCCGGGGAGCTGTTTTTT. Its protein is CASSYNPSASGELFF. This chain connects TRBV7-8 to TRBJ2-2; D is uncertain. The germline gives CDR1 SGHVS, CDR2 FQNEAQ. This CDR3 comprises 15 residues. The V end was cut by 4 bases, the J end by 6 bases, with 15 bases between.